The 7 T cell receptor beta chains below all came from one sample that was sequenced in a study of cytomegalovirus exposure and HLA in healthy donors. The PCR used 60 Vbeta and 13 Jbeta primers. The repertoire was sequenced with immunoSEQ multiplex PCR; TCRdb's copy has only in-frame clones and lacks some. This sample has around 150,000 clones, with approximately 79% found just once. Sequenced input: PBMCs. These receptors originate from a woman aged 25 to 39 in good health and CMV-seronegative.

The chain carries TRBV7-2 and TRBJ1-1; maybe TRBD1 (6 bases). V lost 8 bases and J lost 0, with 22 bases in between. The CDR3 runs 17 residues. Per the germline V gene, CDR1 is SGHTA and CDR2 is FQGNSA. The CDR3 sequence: CASRLYGGHTMNTEAFF. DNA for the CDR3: TGTGCCAGCCGTCTCTATGGGGGCCACACAATGAACACTGAAGCTTTCTTT.

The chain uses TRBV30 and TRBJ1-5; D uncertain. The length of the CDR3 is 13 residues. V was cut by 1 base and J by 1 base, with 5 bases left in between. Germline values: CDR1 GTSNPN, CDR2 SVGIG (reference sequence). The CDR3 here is CAWSAGSNQPQHF. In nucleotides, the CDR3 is TGTGCCTGGAGTGCGGGGAGCAATCAGCCCCAGCATTTT.

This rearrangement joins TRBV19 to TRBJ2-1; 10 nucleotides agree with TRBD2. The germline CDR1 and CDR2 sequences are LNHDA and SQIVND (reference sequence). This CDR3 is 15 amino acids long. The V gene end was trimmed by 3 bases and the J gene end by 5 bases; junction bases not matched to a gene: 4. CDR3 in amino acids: CASSIIAGGHNEQFF. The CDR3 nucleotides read TGTGCCAGTAGTATTATAGCGGGGGGCCACAATGAGCAGTTCTTC.

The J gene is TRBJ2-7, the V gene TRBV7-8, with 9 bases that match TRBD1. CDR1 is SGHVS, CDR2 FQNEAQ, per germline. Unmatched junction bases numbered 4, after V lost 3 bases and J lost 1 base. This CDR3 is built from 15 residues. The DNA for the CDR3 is TGTGCCAGCAGCTTGGGGACAGGGAATTCCTACGAGCAGTACTTC. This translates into CASSLGTGNSYEQYF.

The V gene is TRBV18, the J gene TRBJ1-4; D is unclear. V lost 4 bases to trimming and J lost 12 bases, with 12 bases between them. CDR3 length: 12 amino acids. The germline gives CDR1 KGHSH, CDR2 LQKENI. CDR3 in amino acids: CASSLDTGQLFF. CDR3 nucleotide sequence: TGTGCCAGCTCACTAGATACTGGGCAACTGTTTTTT. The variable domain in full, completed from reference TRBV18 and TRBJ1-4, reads NAGVMQNPRHLVRRRGQEARLRCSPMKGHSHVYWYRQLPEEGLKFMVYLQKENIIDESGMPKERFSAEFPKEGPSILRIQQVVRGDSAAYFCASSLDTGQLFFGSGTQLSVL.

CDR3 sequence: CASSLTGQGSYGYTF. The CDR3 DNA is TGTGCCAGCAGCCTTACCGGACAGGGGAGTTATGGCTACACCTTC. V and J are TRBV5-5 and TRBJ1-2, with TRBD1 matching 9 bases. The CDR3 loop spans 15 amino acids. The junction had 9 bases not matched to a gene; V was cut back by 4 bases and J by 5 bases. Germline CDR1 reads SGHKS; CDR2 reads YYEKEE (reference sequence).

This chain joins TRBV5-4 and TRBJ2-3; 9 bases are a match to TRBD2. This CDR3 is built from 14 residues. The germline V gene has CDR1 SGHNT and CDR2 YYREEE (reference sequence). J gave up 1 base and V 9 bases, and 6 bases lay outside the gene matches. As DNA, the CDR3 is TGTGCCACCAAAATAGCGGGGGGCACAGATACGCAGTATTTT. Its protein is CATKIAGGTDTQYF.